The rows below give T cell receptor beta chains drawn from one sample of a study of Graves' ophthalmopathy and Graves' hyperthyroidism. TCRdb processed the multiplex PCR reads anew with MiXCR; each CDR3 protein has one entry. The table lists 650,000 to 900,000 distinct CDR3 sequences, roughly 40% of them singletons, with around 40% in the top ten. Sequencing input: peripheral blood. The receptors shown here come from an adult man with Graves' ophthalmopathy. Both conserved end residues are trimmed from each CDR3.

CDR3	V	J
ASSSFSGSEQY	TRBV7-2	TRBJ2-7
ASSYSPGPQNTEAF	TRBV6-6	TRBJ1-1
ASSLVLAGNYEQY	TRBV7-2	TRBJ2-7
SARDGLAGPPYEQY	TRBV20-1	TRBJ2-7
ASGQPYEQY	TRBV2	TRBJ2-7
ASRPQSRTGELF	TRBV2	TRBJ2-2
ASSPRQGSWELF	TRBV19	TRBJ2-2
SARDWSRVNQPQH	TRBV20-1	TRBJ1-5
ASSLFGELF	TRBV7-8	TRBJ2-2
ASSVTGGSEAF	TRBV5-5	TRBJ1-1
ASSYSFGTGDQLQH	TRBV12-3/TRBV12-4	TRBJ1-5
ASSLWASGYQETQY	TRBV25-1	TRBJ2-5
ASRRTGGGTEAF	TRBV7-9	TRBJ1-1
ASSYHTGNAYTGELF	TRBV4-2	TRBJ2-2
ASSYRGAYGQY	TRBV2	TRBJ2-7
ASRFMQPQH	TRBV6-1	TRBJ1-5
ASSQTGTKSTEAF	TRBV12-3/TRBV12-4	TRBJ1-1
ASSAQGRSPLH	TRBV25-1	TRBJ1-6
ASRYRTGASYEQY	TRBV2	TRBJ2-7
ATRTGTVNYGYT	TRBV19	TRBJ1-2
ASSFEQGLSKNTIY	TRBV7-8	TRBJ1-3
ATSGTGYHEQY	TRBV7-8	TRBJ2-7
ASVPNGAYQETQY	TRBV6-5	TRBJ2-5
ASRRHTNTEAF	TRBV19	TRBJ1-1
ASSLGSALGGEAF	TRBV19	TRBJ1-1